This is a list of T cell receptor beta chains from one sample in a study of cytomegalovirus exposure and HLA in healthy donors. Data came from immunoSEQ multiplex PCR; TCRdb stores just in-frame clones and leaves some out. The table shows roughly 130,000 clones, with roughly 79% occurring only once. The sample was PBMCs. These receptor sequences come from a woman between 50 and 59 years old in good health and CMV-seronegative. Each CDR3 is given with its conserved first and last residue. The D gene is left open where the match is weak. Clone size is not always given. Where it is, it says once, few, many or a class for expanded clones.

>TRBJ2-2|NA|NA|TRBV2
CASSRTVYTGELFF
TGTGCCAGCAGTCGGACAGTATACACCGGGGAGCTGTTTTTT
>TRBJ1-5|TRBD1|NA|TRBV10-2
CASSESPGQGANQPQHF
TGCGCCAGCAGTGAGTCCCCAGGACAGGGGGCCAATCAGCCCCAGCATTTT
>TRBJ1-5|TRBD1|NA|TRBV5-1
CASSLGTGDQPQHF
TGCGCCAGCAGCCTCGGGACAGGGGACCAGCCCCAGCATTTT
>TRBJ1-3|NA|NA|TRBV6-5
CASGLKGGEGNTIYF
TGTGCCAGTGGACTTAAGGGGGGGGAAGGAAACACCATATATTTT
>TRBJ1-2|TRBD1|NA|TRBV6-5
CASSRGQGVIYGYTF
TGTGCCAGCAGCAGGGGACAGGGGGTTATCTATGGCTACACCTTC
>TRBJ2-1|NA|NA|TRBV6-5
CATQRGRNNEQFF
TGTGCCACTCAAAGGGGTAGAAACAATGAGCAGTTCTTC
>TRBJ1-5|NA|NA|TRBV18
CASSNGEYWGNQPQHF
TGTGCCAGCTCAAACGGAGAGTACTGGGGCAATCAGCCCCAGCATTTT
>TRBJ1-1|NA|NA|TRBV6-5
CASSYYDSQAFF
TGTGCCAGCAGTTACTACGACAGCCAAGCTTTCTTT
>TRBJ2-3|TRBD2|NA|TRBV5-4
CASSFPTSGSTYTQYF
TGTGCCAGCAGCTTTCCGACTAGCGGGAGCACATATACGCAGTATTTT
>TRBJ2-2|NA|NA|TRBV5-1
CASSLAFWEAGELFF
TGCGCCAGCAGCTTGGCCTTTTGGGAGGCCGGGGAGCTGTTTTTT
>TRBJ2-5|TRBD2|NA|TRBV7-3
CASSLLGTSGRALSETQYF
TGTGCCAGCAGCTTACTCGGGACTAGCGGGAGGGCCTTATCGGAGACCCAGTACTTC
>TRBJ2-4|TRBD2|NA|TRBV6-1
CASSPTSGRANIQYF
TGTGCCAGCAGTCCGACTAGCGGGAGGGCGAACATTCAGTACTTC
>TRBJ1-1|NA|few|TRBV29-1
CSAGSGLNTEAFF
TGCAGCGCGGGGTCCGGGTTGAACACTGAAGCTTTCTTT
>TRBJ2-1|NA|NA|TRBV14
CASSQQVQNNRNEQFF
TGTGCCAGCAGCCAACAGGTACAGAACAACCGCAATGAGCAGTTCTTC
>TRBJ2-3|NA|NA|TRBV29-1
CSVGQSSTDTQYF
TGCAGCGTTGGCCAGTCTAGCACAGATACGCAGTATTTT
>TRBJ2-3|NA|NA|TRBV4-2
CASSLGSLPDTQYF
TGTGCCAGCAGCCTCGGGTCTTTGCCAGATACGCAGTATTTT
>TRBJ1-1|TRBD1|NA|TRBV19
CASQPSDRVTEAFF
TGTGCCAGTCAACCGTCTGACAGGGTAACTGAAGCTTTCTTT
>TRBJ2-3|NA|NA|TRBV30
CAWEGIGVRTDTQYF
TGTGCCTGGGAAGGTATAGGGGTAAGGACAGATACGCAGTATTTT
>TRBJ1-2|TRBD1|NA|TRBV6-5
CASSYSTGFEGYTF
TGTGCCAGCAGTTACTCGACAGGGTTCGAGGGCTACACCTTC
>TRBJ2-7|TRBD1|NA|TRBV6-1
CASRPGQGAYEQYF
TGTGCCAGCAGGCCGGGACAGGGGGCCTACGAGCAGTACTTC
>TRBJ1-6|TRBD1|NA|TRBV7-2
CASSLGRTGLGSPLHF
TGTGCCAGCAGCTTAGGACGGACAGGGTTAGGTTCACCCCTCCACTTT
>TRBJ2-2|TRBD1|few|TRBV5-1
CASSSPDGQENTGELFF
TGCGCCAGCAGCTCCCCCGACGGACAGGAGAACACCGGGGAGCTGTTTTTT
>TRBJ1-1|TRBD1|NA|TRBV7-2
CASSLTGNVNTEAFF
TGTGCCAGCAGCTTGACAGGGAATGTGAACACTGAAGCTTTCTTT
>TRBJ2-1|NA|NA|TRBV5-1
CASSLDRGEQFF
TGCGCCAGCAGCTTGGATAGGGGTGAGCAGTTCTTC
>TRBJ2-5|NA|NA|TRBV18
CASSTQMGRETQYF
TGTGCCAGCTCAACCCAGATGGGGCGAGAGACCCAGTACTTC
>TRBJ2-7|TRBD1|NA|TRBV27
CASSFRVGTGGSYEQYF
TGTGCCAGCAGTTTCAGAGTCGGGACAGGGGGGTCCTACGAGCAGTACTTC
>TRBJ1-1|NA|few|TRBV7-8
CASSLDTNTEAFF
TGTGCCAGCAGCTTGGACACGAACACTGAAGCTTTCTTT
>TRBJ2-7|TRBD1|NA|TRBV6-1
CASQGASYEQYF
TGTGCCAGCCAGGGGGCCTCCTACGAGCAGTACTTC